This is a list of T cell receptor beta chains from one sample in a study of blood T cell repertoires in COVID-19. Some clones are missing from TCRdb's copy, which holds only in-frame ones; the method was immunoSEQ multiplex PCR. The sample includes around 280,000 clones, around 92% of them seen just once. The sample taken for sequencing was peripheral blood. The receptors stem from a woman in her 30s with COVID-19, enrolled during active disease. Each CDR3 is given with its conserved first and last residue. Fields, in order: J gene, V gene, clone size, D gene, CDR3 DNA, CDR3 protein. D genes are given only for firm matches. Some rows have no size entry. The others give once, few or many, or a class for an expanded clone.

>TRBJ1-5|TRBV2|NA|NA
TGTGCCAGCAGTGGGGCATACATCAACAATCAGCCCCAGCATTTT
CASSGAYINNQPQHF
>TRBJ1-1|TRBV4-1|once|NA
TGCGCCAGCAGCCAAGTTTCAGCAGGGTGGCCTGAAGCTTTCTTT
CASSQVSAGWPEAFF
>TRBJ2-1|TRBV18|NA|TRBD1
TGTGCCAGCTCACCCCGACAGGGTAAAAATGAGCAGTTCTTC
CASSPRQGKNEQFF
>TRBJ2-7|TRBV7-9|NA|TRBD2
TGTGCCAGCAGCTTACGGGGGGGCGACGAGCAGTACTTC
CASSLRGGDEQYF
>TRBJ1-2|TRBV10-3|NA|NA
TGTGCCATCAGCGGGGAAGGTTTCTATGGCTACACCTTC
CAISGEGFYGYTF
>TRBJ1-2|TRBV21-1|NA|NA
TGTGCCAGCAGCAAAAGGGACAGGGGACGAGGACACTATGGCTACACCTTC
CASSKRDRGRGHYGYTF
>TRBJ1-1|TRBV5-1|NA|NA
TGCGCCAGCAGCTATCCACAGGGAGAAGCTTTCTTT
CASSYPQGEAFF
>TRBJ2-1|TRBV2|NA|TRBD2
TGTGCCAGCGCCCAGCGGACTAGCGGGGTGAATGAGCAGTTCTTC
CASAQRTSGVNEQFF
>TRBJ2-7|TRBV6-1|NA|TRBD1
TGTGCCAGCAGTGAAGCCTTAGGGGGCGGCGACGAGCAGTACTTC
CASSEALGGGDEQYF
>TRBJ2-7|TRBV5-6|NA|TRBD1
TGTGCCAGCAGCGGGGACAGGGCGACCTACGAGCAGTACTTC
CASSGDRATYEQYF
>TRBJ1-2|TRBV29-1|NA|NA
TGCAGCGTCCGGGATCAAACTAACTATGGCTACACCTTC
CSVRDQTNYGYTF
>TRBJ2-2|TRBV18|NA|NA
TGTGCCAGCTCCCTCAGTCGCGGGGAGCTGTTTTTT
CASSLSRGELFF
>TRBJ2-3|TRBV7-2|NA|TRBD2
TGTGCCAGCAGCGCACTAGCGGGCCGCCACCGCGGGACAGATACGCAGTATTTT
CASSALAGRHRGTDTQYF
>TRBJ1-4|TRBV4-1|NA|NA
TGCGCCAGCAGCCAGAACAGCCGAACTAATGAAAAACTGTTTTTT
CASSQNSRTNEKLFF
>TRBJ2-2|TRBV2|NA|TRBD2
TGTGCCAGCTGGGCTAGCGGGACCGGGGAGCTGTTTTTT
CASWASGTGELFF
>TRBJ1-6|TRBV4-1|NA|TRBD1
TGCGCCAGCAGCCAAGCCGGTGGGACAGGGAGTTCACCCCTCCACTTT
CASSQAGGTGSSPLHF
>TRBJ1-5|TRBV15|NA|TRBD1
TGTGCCACCAGCATCGACAGGGGTTCAGGACAGCCCCAGCATTTT
CATSIDRGSGQPQHF
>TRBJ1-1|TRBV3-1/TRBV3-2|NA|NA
TGTGCCAGCAGCCAAGATATGGCAGGGTGGGACACTGAAGCTTTCTTT
CASSQDMAGWDTEAFF
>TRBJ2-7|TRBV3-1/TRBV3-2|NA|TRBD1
TGTGCCAGCAGCCAAACCGGGACAGGGCTATACGAGCAGTACTTC
CASSQTGTGLYEQYF
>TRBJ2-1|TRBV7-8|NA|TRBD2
TGTGCCAGCAGCCCACTAGCCGGGGGGGACTCCTACAATGAGCAGTTCTTC
CASSPLAGGDSYNEQFF
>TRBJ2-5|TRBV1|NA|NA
TGCACCAGCAGCCAAGATGGAAAGCGGGGGTTACAAGAGACCCAGTACTTC
CTSSQDGKRGLQETQYF
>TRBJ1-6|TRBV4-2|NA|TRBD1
TGTGCCAGCAGCCAAGCTAGCGGGACAGCTGGCCCCCTCCACTTT
CASSQASGTAGPLHF
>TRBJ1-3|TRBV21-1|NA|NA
TGTGCCAGCAGCAAAAACAGAGTTGGAAACACCATATATTTT
CASSKNRVGNTIYF
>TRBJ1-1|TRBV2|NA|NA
TGTGCCAGCAGTAACAGGGCGAACACTGAAGCTTTCTTT
CASSNRANTEAFF
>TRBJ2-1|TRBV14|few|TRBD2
TGTGCCAGCAGCCCCACGGGAGGGAACAATGAGCAGTTCTTC
CASSPTGGNNEQFF
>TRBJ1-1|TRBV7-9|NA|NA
TGTGCCAGCAGCCTTACAGGGTGGAGCACTGAAGCTTTCTTT
CASSLTGWSTEAFF
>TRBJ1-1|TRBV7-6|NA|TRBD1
TGTGCCAGCAGCCCAACCGTCCCGGGACAGGGGGCTGAAGCTTTCTTT
CASSPTVPGQGAEAFF